This record concerns one TCR beta chain sequence. This clonotype turned up a few times. No antigen is known for it. Per-nucleotide qualities are absent, and no much larger clonotype sits a single base away. PBMCs were isolated by Ficoll-Paque density gradient centrifugation. CDR1 and CDR2, per the germline V gene, are SGHRS and YFSETQ. V sheds 2 bases and J sheds 6 bases, leaving 13 bases between their ends. The CDR3 numbers 14 residues from cysteine through phenylalanine. Of all the DNA, just the CDR3 is kept, 42 bases in frame from base 1. The data derive from a study of T-cell memory formation after mild COVID-19 (dated by TCRdb to the early 2020s). Notes on the research overall: Most TCR sequence clusters were specific to one of the two donors. Longitudinal TCRalpha and TCRbeta repertoire sequencing tracked T-cell clones expanding and contracting after mild COVID-19 in two donors. Two young, previously healthy adult volunteers made up the cohort, one male and one female.

Instrument used: Illumina NovaSeq 6000. TCRalpha and TCRbeta cDNA libraries were built by 5'RACE with constant-segment primers, adding sample barcodes and unique molecular identifiers. RNA was extracted from every sample with Trizol reagent. Library amplification was performed in two PCR steps, and a second sample barcode and Illumina TruSeq adapters were introduced in the second step. Libraries were sequenced on an Illumina NovaSeq with 2 x 150 bp paired-end reads. The paper's data handling went like this. The reads were demultiplexed and collapsed into UMI-guided consensus sequences using migec v1.2.7. Using mixcr v2.1.11, UMI consensuses were aligned to TRA and TRB V and J templates and then assembled into clonotypes. A clonotype was counted as expanded or contracted only when both edgeR and NoisET called the clonotype significant, with the noise models trained on biological replicates. For edgeR calls, the thresholds were a false discovery rate-adjusted p below 0.01 and a log2 fold-change of 1. As an exploratory analysis of dynamics, max-normalized trajectories of the 1000 most abundant clonotypes were examined by PCA with hierarchical clustering. Separately sequenced CD4+ and CD8+ repertoires were used to assign the CD4 or CD8 phenotype of responding clones. In-frame beta chains were kept once TCRdb had trimmed the public reads at Q25 with fastp and called clones with MiXCR. Each record represents a unique CDR3 protein, reported with the most common genes and DNA among its rows. These V and J calls rely on TCRdb rather than the paper's analysis. This sample has hundreds of thousands of distinct CDR3 sequences in its table, and roughly 20% of those were observed once. 8.4% of the sample belongs to the ten largest clones.

What the study reported, not specific to this receptor: Some responding clones were detected in pre-infection memory, suggesting pre-existing cross-reactive memory T cells joined the SARS-CoV-2 response. The study included only a couple of mild cases, and larger cohorts that include severe cases with pre-infection samples were judged to be necessary. Contracting CD4+ clones appeared mostly in the CM and EM memory subsets, whereas CD8+ clones were enriched in EMRA. SARS-CoV-2 specificity of the second-wave clones peaking on day 37 was not confirmed. Balanced CD4/CD8 phenotypes were observed for clones contracting from day 15 to 85, whereas a bias towards CD4+ was observed for a second wave of clones expanding from day 15 to 37.

Sequences were obtained from PBMCs or a T cell subset sorted from them (not recorded which). The receptor's source is an adult woman who had mild COVID-19 (a few samples of this study predate the infection). The sample titles of this study are shuffled in the database, so cell type and time point are left out; the donor was told from shared clones. In this chain, TRBV5-1 is recombined with TRBJ2-3; TRBD2 might be the D gene, on 6 matching bases. The CDR3 region: CASSLGGFQDTQYF. The bases read TGCGCCAGCAGCTTAGGAGGGTTCCAGGATACGCAGTATTTT.